The 19 T cell receptor beta chains below all came from one sample that was sequenced in a study of regulatory T cells in long-lasting Graves disease. As to time point: newly diagnosed GD, antithyroid drugs for less than 3 months. From PBMCs, RNA was extracted and then used to make the TCR library. CDR3 regions were amplified by Arm-PCR using iRepertoire HTBI primers to build TCR beta libraries. TCRdb redid the calling of the multiplex PCR reads with MiXCR, one entry per CDR3 protein. The table has hundreds of thousands of distinct CDR3 sequences, about a sixth seen once. The sample was also reused in another study, on T cells in Graves' hyperthyroidism and ophthalmopathy.

The sample consisted of peripheral blood mononuclear cells (PBMCs), taken at new diagnosis, from a patient treated with antithyroid drugs. The receptors were gathered from a woman in her 30s with Graves disease.

The rearrangement uses TRBV6-1 and TRBJ2-4, with 9 nucleotides matching TRBD1. There are 14 residues in the CDR3. Germline V gene data show CDR1 as MNHNS and CDR2 as SASEGT. V trimming: 4 bases; J trimming: 3 bases; junction bases outside the gene matches: 1. The DNA of the CDR3 is TGTGCCAGCAGTGGGACAGGGGTCAAAAACATTCAGTACTTC. Translation gives CASSGTGVKNIQYF.

Regarding this clonotype: The junction and the germline gene differ at one end; a read error may be behind it. This rearrangement joins TRBV10-3 to TRBJ2-1, with unresolved D. The V gene's germline CDR1 is ENHRY and CDR2 SYGVKD. CDR3 length: 14 amino acids. In DNA, the CDR3 is TGTGCCATCAATGAGTCTCGGGCCTCCCGAGAGCAGTTCTTC. Amino acids: CAINESRASREQFF.

This clonotype showed up many times. The rearrangement uses TRBV24-1 and TRBJ1-5, with TRBD1 as a possible D gene (5 bases). Germline assignment: CDR1 KGHDR and CDR2 SFDVKD. The CDR3 sequence is 21 residues long. V was trimmed by 0 bases and J by 2 bases, leaving 25 bases between them. In DNA form, the CDR3 reads TGTGCCACCAGTGATTTGTCTATTCCCGCCGGCAGGGAAACGGGCAATCAGCCCCAGCATTTT. Its translation is CATSDLSIPAGRETGNQPQHF.

This clonotype was counted at least ten times. The CDR3 spells CASSGTSGRAYGTDTQYF. CDR3 nucleotide sequence: TGTGCCAGCAGTGGGACTAGCGGGAGGGCCTACGGCACAGATACGCAGTATTTT. The chain has TRBV28 and TRBJ2-3; 16 bases match TRBD2. The CDR3 sequence is 18 residues long. In germline, CDR1 is MDHEN, CDR2 SYDVKM. V shed 5 bases and J 1 base; nucleotides not matched to a gene: 6.

This clonotype has just one count. The chain uses TRBV20-1 and TRBJ1-3; D remains ambiguous. V lost 3 bases, J lost 0 bases, and 9 bases lay in between. Germline V gives CDR1 DFQATT, CDR2 SNEGSKA (reference sequence). The CDR3 contains 14 residues. The DNA for the CDR3 is TGCAGTGCTAGTAGACTCGGCTCTGGAAACACCATATATTTT. Amino acids: CSASRLGSGNTIYF.

This clonotype has a count of ten or more. The genes are TRBV11-3 and TRBJ2-2, with D maybe TRBD2 (6 bases). The CDR3 consists of 16 residues. CDR1 and CDR2 (germline): SGHNT, YENEEA. V was pared by 3 bases and J by 1 base, with 12 bases between. CDR3 bases: TGTGCCAGCAGCTTCTCCAGCGGGTGGAACACCGGGGAGCTGTTTTTT. This gives the protein CASSFSSGWNTGELFF.

This clonotype has ten or more counts. The chain uses TRBV6-5 and TRBJ2-2; D is uncertain. The CDR3 is 17 residues long. Germline values: CDR1 MNHEY, CDR2 SVGAGI. Trimming cost V 2 bases and J 2 bases, with 15 bases left between them. CDR3 residues: CASSYNHPQSNTGELFF. The DNA for the CDR3 is TGTGCCAGCAGTTACAACCACCCACAGAGTAACACCGGGGAGCTGTTTTTT.

This chain uses TRBV5-1 with TRBJ2-3; D remains unclear. V shed 5 bases and J shed 2 bases, with 12 bases lying between them. Germline loops: CDR1 SGHRS, CDR2 YFSETQ. The CDR3 is made up of 14 amino acids. As DNA, the CDR3 is TGCGCCAGCAGGGTTGTGCAAGACACAGATACGCAGTATTTT. The encoded protein is CASRVVQDTDTQYF.

There are many counts of this clonotype. This chain links TRBV20-1 with TRBJ1-4; D uncertain. V dropped 5 bases and J dropped 4 bases, with 14 bases sitting between them. The CDR3 has 14 residues. Germline V CDR1 and CDR2: DFQATT, SNEGSKA (reference sequence). CDR3 DNA: TGCAGTGCTGATTCGAGTGAATTTAATGAAAAACTGTTTTTT. Amino acid sequence: CSADSSEFNEKLFF.

This clonotype was seen repeatedly, ten times or more. V is TRBV2 and J is TRBJ2-7, with D possibly TRBD1 on 5 matching bases. The CDR3 loop spans 12 amino acids. The germline CDR1 and CDR2 sequences are SNHLY and FYNNEI. V was trimmed by 7 bases and J by 3 bases, leaving 10 bases between them. CDR3 loop: CASIGRDYEQYF. DNA of the CDR3: TGTGCCAGCATTGGCAGGGACTACGAGCAGTACTTC. The whole variable domain, remainder taken from reference TRBV2 and TRBJ2-7, is EPEVTQTPSHQVTQMGQEVILRCVPISNHLYFYWYRQILGQKVEFLVSFYNNEISEKSEIFDDQFSVERPDGSNFTLKIRSTKLEDSAMYFCASIGRDYEQYFGPGTRLTVT.

On this clonotype: A read error may explain this, as a much larger clone is one base away. The chain couples TRBV3-1 to TRBJ1-5; D is uncertain. There are 14 residues in the CDR3. Germline V gives CDR1 LGHDT, CDR2 YNNKEL (reference sequence). Trimming cost V 0 bases and J 9 bases, with 12 bases left between them. In DNA, the CDR3 is TGTGCCAGCAGCCAAGATCCGGGGATTCGGCCCCAGCATTTT. Protein: CASSQDPGIRPQHF.

This sequence joins TRBV20-1 and TRBJ2-1; D remains unclear. This CDR3 is built from 14 residues. From germline, CDR1 is DFQATT and CDR2 SNEGSKA (reference sequence). The V gene lost 8 bases and the J gene lost 0 bases, with 14 bases spanning the gap. CDR3 sequence (DNA): TGCAGTCCAACCTCCCAGACCTCCTACAATGAGCAGTTCTTC. Its translation is CSPTSQTSYNEQFF.

This clonotype was seen repeatedly, ten times or more. This chain links TRBV6-2 or TRBV6-3 with TRBJ2-7; TRBD2 matches 9 bases. The CDR3 is made up of 13 amino acids. The V gene's germline CDR1 is MNHEY and CDR2 SVGEGT. Trimming removed 10 bases from V and 2 bases from J; junction bases left unmatched: 6. Here the CDR3 DNA reads TGTGCCACCCTGCCTAGCGGGGCCTACGAGCAGTACTTC. It specifies CATLPSGAYEQYF.

J is TRBJ2-5 and V is TRBV4-3, with 10 nucleotides matching TRBD2. The CDR3 is 19 amino acids. The germline gives CDR1 LGHNA, CDR2 YSLEER. V lost 0 bases and J lost 4; bases outside the gene matches: 14. The CDR3 region has the DNA TGCGCCAGCAGCCAAGATTTCCGAAGGGCTAGCGGGGGACTAGAGACCCAGTACTTC. It is translated as CASSQDFRRASGGLETQYF.

This clonotype has a count of ten or more. V usage is TRBV28 and J usage is TRBJ2-1, with TRBD2 matching 8 bases. The CDR3 runs 14 residues. The junction had 11 bases not matched to a gene; V was cut back by 10 bases and J by 6 bases. Germline V gene sequence: CDR1 MDHEN, CDR2 SYDVKM. The CDR3 spells CATLGGAGGNEQFF. DNA of the CDR3: TGTGCCACCCTCGGGGGGGCGGGGGGCAATGAGCAGTTCTTC. Full variable domain (remainder filled in from reference TRBV28 and TRBJ2-1): DVKVTQSSRYLVKRTGEKVFLECVQDMDHENMFWYRQDPGLGLRLIYFSYDVKMKEKGDIPEGYSVSREKKERFSLILESASTNQTSMYLCATLGGAGGNEQFFGPGTRLTVL.

The chain carries TRBV19 and TRBJ1-2; the D gene is possibly TRBD1 (5 bases). This CDR3 is 14 amino acids long. The V end lost 7 bases, the J end lost 3 bases, and 15 bases lay between the germline ends. Looked up from germline, CDR1 is LNHDA and CDR2 is SQIVND (reference sequence). The CDR3 loop reads CASKLVGGYYGYTF. In DNA, the CDR3 is TGTGCCAGTAAATTAGTCGGGGGGTACTATGGCTACACCTTC.

This clonotype was counted ten times or more. J is TRBJ2-7 and V is TRBV28; 10 nucleotides align to TRBD2. The CDR3 loop spans 15 amino acids. Per the germline V gene, CDR1 is MDHEN and CDR2 is SYDVKM. J lost 6 bases, V lost 2 bases, and 7 bases had no gene match. CDR3 loop: CASSLVAGGRSEQYF. CDR3 DNA: TGTGCCAGCAGTTTAGTAGCGGGAGGTCGCAGCGAGCAGTACTTC.

This clonotype was picked up a small number of times. The rearrangement uses TRBV24-1 and TRBJ2-1; TRBD1 matches 8 bases. The V gene's germline CDR1 is KGHDR and CDR2 SFDVKD. The CDR3 length is 15 residues. V dropped 2 bases and J dropped 5; count of bases not matched to a gene: 4. CDR3 in DNA: TGTGCCACCAGTGATTCCGGGACAGGAAACAATGAGCAGTTCTTC. Amino acids: CATSDSGTGNNEQFF.

V gene TRBV4-2 combines with J gene TRBJ2-1, with 12 bases identical to TRBD2. In germline, CDR1 is LGHNA, CDR2 YNFKEQ. This CDR3 is built from 16 residues. Unmatched junction bases numbered 4, after V lost 3 bases and J lost 4 bases. The CDR3 here is CASSHVTSGSYNEQFF. The CDR3 DNA reads as TGTGCCAGCAGCCATGTGACTAGCGGGAGTTACAATGAGCAGTTCTTC.